The 17 T cell receptor beta chains below come from one sample, sequenced in a study of radiation and T cells in renal cell carcinoma. The treatment denotes: 15 Gy SBRT to primary tumor, nephrectomy 4 weeks later. TCRdb keeps only in-frame clones here, not all; method: immunoSEQ multiplex PCR. This sample has 15,000 to 20,000 clones, with less than 65% found just once. This specimen consisted of tumor tissue, obtained from a patient whose treatment included radiotherapy and nephrectomy. The receptors originated from a man aged 50 to 60 with renal cell carcinoma.

The chain links TRBV27 to TRBJ2-1; D is perhaps TRBD2 (6 bases). Trimming removed 0 bases from V and 2 bases from J, with 11 bases in between. This CDR3 contains 16 residues. Germline V lookup: CDR1 MNHEY, CDR2 SMNVEV (reference sequence). This CDR3 reads CASSLSVAVPYNEQFF. In DNA, the CDR3 is TGTGCCAGCAGTTTATCTGTAGCGGTTCCCTACAATGAGCAGTTCTTC.

By frequency in the sample, this clone is medium-sized (0.01 to 0.1%). This chain uses TRBV6-1 with TRBJ2-7, with D maybe TRBD1 (5 bases). Trimming took 5 bases from V and 2 from J, leaving 13 bases between them. This CDR3 is built from 14 residues. The germline V gene has CDR1 MNHNS and CDR2 SASEGT. CDR3 residues: CASSPRLTAYEQYF. CDR3 nucleotide sequence: TGTGCCAGCAGTCCCCGACTGACAGCCTACGAGCAGTACTTC.

The rearrangement joins TRBV11-1 to TRBJ1-6; no clear D gene. The length of the CDR3 is 14 residues. Germline V CDR1 and CDR2: SGHAT, FQDESV (reference sequence). Trimming removed 5 bases at V and 6 bases at J, with 11 bases between. The CDR3 protein is CASSLRLGNSPLHF. CDR3 nucleotides: TGTGCCAGCAGCCTAAGACTTGGTAATTCACCCCTCCACTTT. Full variable domain (missing parts from reference TRBV11-1 and TRBJ1-6): EAEVAQSPRYKITEKSQAVAFWCDPISGHATLYWYRQILGQGPELLVQFQDESVVDDSQLPKDRFSAERLKGVDSTLKIQPAELGDSAMYLCASSLRLGNSPLHFGNGTRLTVT.

This sequence joins TRBV30 and TRBJ2-7, with TRBD2 matching 10 bases. V lost 6 bases to trimming and J lost 5 bases; unmatched junction nucleotides: 10. Per germline, CDR1 GTSNPN and CDR2 SVGIG (reference sequence). The CDR3 is 14 amino acids. The CDR3 DNA reads as TGTGCCTGCGATCGGGGGACTAGCGTCGACGAGCAGTACTTC. It yields the protein CACDRGTSVDEQYF.

The V gene is TRBV4-1, the J gene TRBJ1-4, with D tentatively TRBD1 (6 bases). The CDR3 spans 16 residues. Per germline, CDR1 MGHRA and CDR2 YSYEKL. V was clipped by 1 base and J by 4 bases, with 13 bases between them. The DNA for the CDR3 is TGCGCCAGCAGCCAAGGGGGGCGGGGAAGTAATGAAAAACTGTTTTTT. It encodes CASSQGGRGSNEKLFF.

In this sample, this clone turned up many times. The gene calls are TRBV11-2 and TRBJ2-5; possibly TRBD2 for D (6 bases). The germline V and J ends were trimmed by 0 bases and 5 bases, with 13 bases remaining between them. The CDR3 extends over 15 amino acids. From germline, CDR1 is SGHAT and CDR2 FQNNGV. CDR3 sequence (DNA): TGTGCCAGCAGCTTAGAAACTAGCCTTTTGGAGACCCAGTACTTC. Translation: CASSLETSLLETQYF.

V gene TRBV2 combines with J gene TRBJ1-5; 9 bases agree with TRBD1. Germline-derived CDR1 and CDR2 are SNHLY and FYNNEI. This CDR3 has 14 amino acids. Germline trimming cut 3 bases from V and 5 bases from J; bases unmatched to any gene: 2. The CDR3, as DNA: TGTGCCAGCAGTGATACAGGGGGCTATCAGCCCCAGCATTTT. This translates into CASSDTGGYQPQHF.

The chain joins TRBV5-1 to TRBJ2-1; 10 bases line up with TRBD2. The CDR3 has 15 residues. CDR1 is SGHRS and CDR2 is YFSETQ in the germline V gene. Trimming removed 1 base from V and 3 bases from J; junction bases left unmatched: 1. Written as DNA, the CDR3 is TGCGCCAGCAGCTTGTCTAGCGGGAGCTACAATGAGCAGTTCTTC. Translated, it gives CASSLSSGSYNEQFF. The full variable domain, in which reference TRBV5-1 and TRBJ2-1 provide the parts outside the CDR3, is KAGVTQTPRYLIKTRGQQVTLSCSPISGHRSVSWYQQTPGQGLQFLFEYFSETQRNKGNFPGRFSGRQFSNSRSEMNVSTLELGDSALYLCASSLSSGSYNEQFFGPGTRLTVL.

The chain has TRBV2 and TRBJ2-3, with D possibly being TRBD2 (5 bases). The germline gives CDR1 SNHLY, CDR2 FYNNEI. The CDR3 totals 13 residues. V was shortened by 8 bases and J by 0 bases, with 9 bases between the two germline ends. The CDR3 bases are TGTGCCAGCTTGTTAGCGAGCACAGATACGCAGTATTTT. Translating gives CASLLASTDTQYF.

V gene TRBV2 combines with J gene TRBJ2-1; TRBD1 matches 9 bases. The CDR3 is made up of 16 amino acids. The germline V gene encodes CDR1 SNHLY and CDR2 FYNNEI. The junction had 16 bases not matched to a gene; V was cut back by 7 bases and J by 9 bases. The CDR3 nucleotides read TGTGCCAGCATTAAGGGACAGGGCATGAGAAGGGGTGAGCAGTTCTTC. Translation gives CASIKGQGMRRGEQFF.

The V call is TRBV30, the J call TRBJ2-2; TRBD2 agrees at 11 bases. The CDR3 is 15 amino acids. Germline trimming cut 4 bases from V and 9 bases from J; bases unmatched to any gene: 10. CDR1 is GTSNPN, CDR2 SVGIG, per germline (reference sequence). The CDR3 spells CAWTLTGTSGRELFF. The CDR3 DNA reads TGTGCCTGGACCTTAACCGGGACTAGCGGTCGGGAGCTGTTTTTT.

The gene calls are TRBV6-6 and TRBJ1-5; D is perhaps TRBD1 (6 bases). The CDR3 covers 14 residues. The germline V gene encodes CDR1 MNHNY and CDR2 SVGAGI (reference sequence). Trimming took off 7 bases at V and 6 bases at J, with 16 bases between the two ends. In nucleotides, the CDR3 is TGTGCCAGCACCCCGGGGGGCTCGGGTCAGCCCCAGCATTTT. It translates to CASTPGGSGQPQHF.

This clone was observed a handful of times. The chain employs TRBV10-1 and TRBJ2-7; D may be TRBD2 (6 bases). Germline CDR1 reads WNHNN; CDR2 reads SYGVQD (reference sequence). The CDR3 is made up of 15 amino acids. V was cut by 2 bases and J by 1 base, with 12 bases left in between. CDR3 sequence (DNA): TGCGCCAGCAGTGAGCCCATGGCGGGGTCCTACGAGCAGTACTTC. Protein product: CASSEPMAGSYEQYF.

V and J are TRBV5-1 and TRBJ2-2, with a possible D match to TRBD2 (5 bases). CDR1 is SGHRS and CDR2 is YFSETQ in the germline V gene. Trimming cost V 3 bases and J 6 bases, with 21 bases left between them. The CDR3 sequence is 17 residues long. CDR3 sequence reads: CASSSWTLDSLPGELFF. The DNA of the CDR3 is TGCGCCAGCAGCTCATGGACCCTGGACTCGCTCCCCGGGGAGCTGTTTTTT.

The table lists this clone with many counts. V is TRBV19 and J is TRBJ2-1; 10 positions agree with TRBD2. This CDR3 comprises 15 residues. The germline V gene has CDR1 LNHDA and CDR2 SQIVND (reference sequence). Germline trimming cut 6 bases from V and 4 bases from J; bases unmatched to any gene: 6. The CDR3 DNA is TGTGCCAGTAGCCCGAATAGCGGGGGGTACAATGAGCAGTTCTTC. Amino acids: CASSPNSGGYNEQFF. Filled out from reference TRBV19 and TRBJ2-1, the complete variable domain reads DGGITQSPKYLFRKEGQNVTLSCEQNLNHDAMYWYRQDPGQGLRLIYYSQIVNDFQKGDIAEGYSVSREKKESFPLTVTSAQKNPTAFYLCASSPNSGGYNEQFFGPGTRLTVL.

The genes are TRBV6-1 and TRBJ2-7; D remains unclear. V was cut by 2 bases and J by 5 bases, with 4 bases left in between. The CDR3 length is 11 residues. CDR1 is MNHNS and CDR2 is SASEGT in the germline V gene. CDR3 amino acids: CASSERHEQYF. The CDR3 DNA reads as TGTGCCAGCAGTGAACGTCACGAGCAGTACTTC.

J is TRBJ2-5 and V is TRBV6-1; D possibly corresponds to TRBD1 (6 bases). CDR3 length: 14 amino acids. V lost 6 bases and J lost 4, with 15 bases in between. Germline CDR1 and CDR2: MNHNS and SASEGT. DNA of the CDR3: TGTGCCAGCAGAAGGACAGACCGAGGAGAGACCCAGTACTTC. Translated: CASRRTDRGETQYF.